Described below is a single T cell receptor (beta chain) sequence and its context. V dropped 2 bases and J dropped 0; count of bases not matched to a gene: 15. Germline CDR1 is DFQATT and CDR2 is SNEGSKA (reference sequence). The CDR3 runs 20 residues. One entry per CDR3 protein results from TCRdb running MiXCR on the RT-PCR reads. This table has more than 600,000 distinct CDR3 sequences, approximately 15% appearing once. This rearrangement joins TRBV20-1 to TRBJ2-1; 11 positions agree with TRBD2. The receptor was isolated from a female donor in good health, serving as a healthy control. Sequencing used memory CD4+ T cells from blood. CDR3 region: CSARTRGGTSGYPSYNEQFF. DNA for the CDR3: TGCAGTGCTAGAACTCGGGGCGGGACTAGCGGATACCCCTCCTACAATGAGCAGTTCTTC.